Listed here is a single TCR beta chain. These data belong to a study of glioma-infiltrating T cells after dendritic cell vaccination. Study as a whole: Dendritic cell vaccine was injected intradermally three times, biweekly.

The CDR3 length is 13 residues. The V end was cut by 9 bases, the J end by 6 bases, with 16 bases between. Looked up from germline, CDR1 is WSHSY and CDR2 is SAAADI. Only in-frame clones appear in the TCRdb table, and some are missing; sequencing was by immunoSEQ multiplex PCR. The sample carries 50,000 to 75,000 clones, around 85% recorded once. The time point is: after dendritic cell vaccination, including at tumor progression/relapse. The input for sequencing was blood, taken after dendritic cell vaccination. The TCR originated in a human donor with glioblastoma. This chain uses TRBV10-2 with TRBJ2-3; D might be TRBD1 (6 bases). The CDR3 DNA reads as TGCGCCAGTAGAGCCGCAGGGGCCGATACGCAGTATTTT. Its translation: CASRAAGADTQYF.